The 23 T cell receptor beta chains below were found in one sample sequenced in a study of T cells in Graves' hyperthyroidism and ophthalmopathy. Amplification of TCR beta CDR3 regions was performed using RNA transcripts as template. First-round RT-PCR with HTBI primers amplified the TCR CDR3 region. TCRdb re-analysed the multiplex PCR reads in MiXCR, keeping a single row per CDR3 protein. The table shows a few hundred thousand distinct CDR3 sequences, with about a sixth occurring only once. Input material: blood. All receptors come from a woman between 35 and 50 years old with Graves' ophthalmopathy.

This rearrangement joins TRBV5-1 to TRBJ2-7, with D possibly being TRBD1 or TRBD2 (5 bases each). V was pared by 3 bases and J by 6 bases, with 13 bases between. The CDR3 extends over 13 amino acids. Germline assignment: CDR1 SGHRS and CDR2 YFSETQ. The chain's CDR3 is CASSWGPTGEQYF. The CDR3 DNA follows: TGCGCCAGCAGCTGGGGACCAACAGGCGAGCAGTACTTC.

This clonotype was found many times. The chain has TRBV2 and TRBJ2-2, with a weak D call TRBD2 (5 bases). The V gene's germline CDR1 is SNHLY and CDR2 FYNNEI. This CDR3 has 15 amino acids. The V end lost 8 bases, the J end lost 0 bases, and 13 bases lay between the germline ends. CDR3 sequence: CASSWERTNTGELFF. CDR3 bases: TGTGCCAGCTCATGGGAGCGGACGAACACCGGGGAGCTGTTTTTT.

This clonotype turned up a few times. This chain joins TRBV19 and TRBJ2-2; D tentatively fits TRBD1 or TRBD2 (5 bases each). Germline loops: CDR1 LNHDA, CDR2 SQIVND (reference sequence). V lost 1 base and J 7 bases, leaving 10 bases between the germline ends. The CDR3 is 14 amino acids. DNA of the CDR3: TGTGCCAGTAGTATAGTAGGGGACGGCGGGGAGCTGTTTTTT. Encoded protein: CASSIVGDGGELFF. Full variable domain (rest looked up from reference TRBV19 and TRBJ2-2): DGGITQSPKYLFRKEGQNVTLSCEQNLNHDAMYWYRQDPGQGLRLIYYSQIVNDFQKGDIAEGYSVSREKKESFPLTVTSAQKNPTAFYLCASSIVGDGGELFFGEGSRLTVL.

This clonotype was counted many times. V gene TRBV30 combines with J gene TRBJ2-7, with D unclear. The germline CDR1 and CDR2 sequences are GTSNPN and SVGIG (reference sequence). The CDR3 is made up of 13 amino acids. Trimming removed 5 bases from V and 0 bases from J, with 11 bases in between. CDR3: CAWSHSLSYEQYF. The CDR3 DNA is TGTGCCTGGTCGCACAGTCTCTCCTACGAGCAGTACTTC.

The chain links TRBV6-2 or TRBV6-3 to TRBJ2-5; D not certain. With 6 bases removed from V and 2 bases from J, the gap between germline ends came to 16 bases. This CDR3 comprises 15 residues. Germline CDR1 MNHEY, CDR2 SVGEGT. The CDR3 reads CASRLERDRQETQYF. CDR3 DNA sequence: TGTGCCAGCAGGCTGGAAAGGGATCGACAAGAGACCCAGTACTTC.

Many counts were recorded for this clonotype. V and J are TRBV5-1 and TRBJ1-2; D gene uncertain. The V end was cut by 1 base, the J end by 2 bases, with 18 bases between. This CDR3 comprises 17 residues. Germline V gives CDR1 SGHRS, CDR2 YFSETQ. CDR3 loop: CASSLISFSEQNYGYTF. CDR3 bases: TGCGCCAGCAGCTTGATATCTTTCAGCGAACAGAACTATGGCTACACCTTC.

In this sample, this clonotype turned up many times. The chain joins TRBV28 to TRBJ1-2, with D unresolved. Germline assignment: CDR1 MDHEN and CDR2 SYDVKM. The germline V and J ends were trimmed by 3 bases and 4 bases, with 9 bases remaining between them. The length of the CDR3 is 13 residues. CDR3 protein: CASSLGSLYGYTF. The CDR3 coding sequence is TGTGCCAGCAGTTTGGGAAGTCTCTATGGCTACACCTTC.

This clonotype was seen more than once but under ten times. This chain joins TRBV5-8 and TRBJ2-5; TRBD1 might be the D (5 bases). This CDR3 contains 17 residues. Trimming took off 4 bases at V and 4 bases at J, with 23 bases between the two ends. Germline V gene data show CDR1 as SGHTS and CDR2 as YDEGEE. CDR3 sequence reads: CASSQLGKGVLSETQYF. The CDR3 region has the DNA TGTGCCAGCAGCCAATTGGGGAAAGGGGTACTTTCAGAGACCCAGTACTTC. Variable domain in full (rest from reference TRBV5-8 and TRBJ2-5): EAGVTQSPTHLIKTRGQQATLRCSPISGHTSVYWYQQALGLGLQFLLWYDEGEERNRGNFPPRFSGRQFPNYSSELNVNALELEDSALYLCASSQLGKGVLSETQYFGPGTRLLVL.

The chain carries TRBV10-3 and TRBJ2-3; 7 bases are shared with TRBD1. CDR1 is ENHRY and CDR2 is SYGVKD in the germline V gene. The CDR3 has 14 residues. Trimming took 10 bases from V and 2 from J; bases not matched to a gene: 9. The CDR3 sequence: CANSPQGVTDTQYF. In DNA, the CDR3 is TGTGCCAATTCCCCCCAGGGGGTCACAGATACGCAGTATTTT.

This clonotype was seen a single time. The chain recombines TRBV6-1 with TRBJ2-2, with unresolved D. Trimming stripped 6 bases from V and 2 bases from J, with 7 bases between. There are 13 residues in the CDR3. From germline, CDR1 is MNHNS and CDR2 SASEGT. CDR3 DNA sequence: TGTGCCAGCAGGTTTCTTAACACCGGGGAGCTGTTTTTT. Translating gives CASRFLNTGELFF.

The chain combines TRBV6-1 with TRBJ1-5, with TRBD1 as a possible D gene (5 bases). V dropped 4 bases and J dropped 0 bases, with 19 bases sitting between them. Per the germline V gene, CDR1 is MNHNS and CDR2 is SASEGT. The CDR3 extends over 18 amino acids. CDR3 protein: CASSGRGASTDSNQPQHF. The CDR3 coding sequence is TGTGCCAGCAGTGGGAGGGGCGCCTCCACCGATAGCAATCAGCCCCAGCATTTT.

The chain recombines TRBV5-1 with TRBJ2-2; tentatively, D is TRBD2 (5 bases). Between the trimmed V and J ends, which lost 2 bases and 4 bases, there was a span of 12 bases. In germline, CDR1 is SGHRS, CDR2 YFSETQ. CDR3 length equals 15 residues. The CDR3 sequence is CASSFGLRGTGELFF. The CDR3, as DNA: TGCGCCAGCAGCTTCGGGCTACGGGGCACCGGGGAGCTGTTTTTT.

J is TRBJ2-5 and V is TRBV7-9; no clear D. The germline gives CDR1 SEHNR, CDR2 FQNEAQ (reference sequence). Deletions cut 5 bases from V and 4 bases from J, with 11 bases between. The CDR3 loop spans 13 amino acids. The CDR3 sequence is CASSLLPRETQYF. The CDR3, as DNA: TGTGCCAGCAGCCTTCTACCCCGAGAGACCCAGTACTTC. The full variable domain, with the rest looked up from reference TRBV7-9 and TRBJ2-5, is DTGVSQNPRHKITKRGQNVTFRCDPISEHNRLYWYRQTLGQGPEFLTYFQNEAQLEKSRLLSDRFSAERPKGSFSTLEIQRTEQGDSAMYLCASSLLPRETQYFGPGTRLLVL.

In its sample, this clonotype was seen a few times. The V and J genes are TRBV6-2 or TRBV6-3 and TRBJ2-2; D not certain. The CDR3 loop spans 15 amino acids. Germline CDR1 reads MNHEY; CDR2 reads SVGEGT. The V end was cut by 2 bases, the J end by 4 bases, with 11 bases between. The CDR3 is CASSYQRTGTGELFF. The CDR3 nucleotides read TGTGCCAGCAGTTACCAAAGGACCGGCACCGGGGAGCTGTTTTTT.

CDR3 DNA sequence: TGTGCCAGCAGCCAAGATAGCCAGGCCTGGCTGGCCGGGGAGCTGTTTTTT. Translated: CASSQDSQAWLAGELFF. V is TRBV3-1 and J is TRBJ2-2; D remains unclear. Trimming cost V 0 bases and J 6 bases, with 17 bases left between them. This CDR3 region has 17 residues. Germline V gene lookup returns CDR1 LGHDT and CDR2 YNNKEL (reference sequence).

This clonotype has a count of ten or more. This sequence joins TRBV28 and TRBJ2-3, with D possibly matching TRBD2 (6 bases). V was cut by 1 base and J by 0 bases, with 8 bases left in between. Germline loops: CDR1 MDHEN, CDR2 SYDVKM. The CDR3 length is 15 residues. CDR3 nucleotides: TGTGCCAGCAGTTTATTAAGCGGGAGCACAGATACGCAGTATTTT. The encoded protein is CASSLLSGSTDTQYF.

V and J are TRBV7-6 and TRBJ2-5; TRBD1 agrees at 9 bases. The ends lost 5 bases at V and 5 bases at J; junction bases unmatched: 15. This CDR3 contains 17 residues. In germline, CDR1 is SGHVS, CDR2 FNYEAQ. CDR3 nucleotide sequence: TGTGCCAGCAGCCTCAACACTTGGGACAGGGTCGGCGAGACCCAGTACTTC. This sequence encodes CASSLNTWDRVGETQYF. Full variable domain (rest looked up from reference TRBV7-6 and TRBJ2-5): GAGVSQSPRYKVTKRGQDVALRCDPISGHVSLYWYRQALGQGPEFLTYFNYEAQQDKSGLPNDRFSAERPEGSISTLTIQRTEQRDSAMYRCASSLNTWDRVGETQYFGPGTRLLVL.

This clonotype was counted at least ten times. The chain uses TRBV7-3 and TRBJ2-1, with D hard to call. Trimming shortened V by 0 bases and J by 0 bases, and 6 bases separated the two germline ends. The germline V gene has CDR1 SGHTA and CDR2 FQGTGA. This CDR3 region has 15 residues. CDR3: CASSLTDGSYNEQFF. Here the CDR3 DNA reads TGTGCCAGCAGCTTAACCGACGGCTCCTACAATGAGCAGTTCTTC.

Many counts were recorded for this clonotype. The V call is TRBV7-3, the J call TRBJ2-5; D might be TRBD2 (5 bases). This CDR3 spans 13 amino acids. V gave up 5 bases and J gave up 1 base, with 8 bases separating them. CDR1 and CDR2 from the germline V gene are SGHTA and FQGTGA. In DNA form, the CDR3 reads TGTGCCAGCAGCGCCCTAGCCCAAGAGACCCAGTACTTC. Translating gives CASSALAQETQYF. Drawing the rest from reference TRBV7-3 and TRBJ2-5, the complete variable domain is GAGVSQTPSNKVTEKGKYVELRCDPISGHTALYWYRQSLGQGPEFLIYFQGTGAADDSGLPNDRFFAVRPEGSVSTLKIQRTERGDSAVYLCASSALAQETQYFGPGTRLLVL.

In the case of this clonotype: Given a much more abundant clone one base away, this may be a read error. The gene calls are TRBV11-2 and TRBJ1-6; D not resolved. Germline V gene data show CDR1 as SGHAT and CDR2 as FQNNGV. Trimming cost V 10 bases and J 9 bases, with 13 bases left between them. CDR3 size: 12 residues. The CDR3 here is CATRMVGSPLHF. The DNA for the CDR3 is TGTGCCACGCGGATGGTAGGTTCACCCCTCCACTTT.

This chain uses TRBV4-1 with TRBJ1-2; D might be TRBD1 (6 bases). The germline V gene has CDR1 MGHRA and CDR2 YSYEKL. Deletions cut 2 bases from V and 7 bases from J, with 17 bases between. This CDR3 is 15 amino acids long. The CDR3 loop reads CASSQLITGSPGYTF. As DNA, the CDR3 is TGCGCCAGCAGCCAACTAATTACAGGGTCTCCTGGCTACACCTTC.

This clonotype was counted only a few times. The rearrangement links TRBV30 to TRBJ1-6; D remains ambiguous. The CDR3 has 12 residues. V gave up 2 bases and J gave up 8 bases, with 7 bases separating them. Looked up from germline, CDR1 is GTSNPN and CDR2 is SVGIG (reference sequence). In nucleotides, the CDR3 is TGTGCCTGGAGTACGAGGGATTCACCCCTCCACTTT. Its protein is CAWSTRDSPLHF.

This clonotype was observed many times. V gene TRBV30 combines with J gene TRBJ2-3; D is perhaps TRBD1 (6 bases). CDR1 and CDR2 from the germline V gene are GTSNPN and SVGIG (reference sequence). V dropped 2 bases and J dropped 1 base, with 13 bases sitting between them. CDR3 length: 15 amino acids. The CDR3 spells CAWSWGLPGTDTQYF. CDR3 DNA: TGTGCCTGGAGTTGGGGGCTGCCGGGCACAGATACGCAGTATTTT.